This T cell receptor (beta chain) was profiled in a study of cytomegalovirus exposure and HLA in healthy donors. Looking at the study overall: The approximately 680 first-cohort repertoires and the approximately 110 validation repertoires shared the same platform, a later analysis reported.

Clones were sequenced by immunoSEQ multiplex PCR, and TCRdb holds only the in-frame ones, with some missing. The sample yields 100,000 to 150,000 clones, nearly 90% seen once. The sample consisted of PBMCs. The TCR was taken from a woman aged 18-30 years in good health and CMV-seronegative.

The CDR3 loop is CASSATGTPNTEAFF. For the CDR3, the DNA is TGTGCCAGCAGTGCGACCGGGACACCGAACACTGAAGCTTTCTTT. The gene calls are TRBV6-1 and TRBJ1-1, with D tentatively TRBD1 (6 bases). V was cut by 4 bases and J by 1 base, with 13 bases left in between. This CDR3 comprises 15 residues. The germline gives CDR1 MNHNS, CDR2 SASEGT.